These 11 T cell receptor beta chains share one sample of origin, sequenced in a study of cytotoxic CD8 clonotypes in ibrutinib-treated CLL. TCRdb's copy holds only in-frame clones and misses some; the assay was immunoSEQ multiplex PCR. This sample carries hundreds of thousands of clones, nearly 80% of them seen once, and the ten largest clones take about 10%. This sample comprised PBMCs, obtained after 12 months of ibrutinib treatment. Every receptor here comes from a human donor with chronic lymphocytic leukemia.

V gene TRBV11-3 combines with J gene TRBJ2-7, with a weak D call TRBD2 (5 bases). The CDR3 is 14 residues long. Deletions cut 1 base from V and 2 bases from J, with 9 bases between. Germline V gives CDR1 SGHNT, CDR2 YENEEA. The CDR3 is CASSLAHGTYEQYF. For the CDR3, the DNA is TGTGCCAGCAGCTTAGCTCACGGGACCTACGAGCAGTACTTC.

The chain has TRBV19 and TRBJ1-5; D not resolved. Germline V gives CDR1 LNHDA, CDR2 SQIVND (reference sequence). There are 18 residues in the CDR3. Between the trimmed V and J ends, which lost 4 bases and 3 bases, there was a span of 22 bases. CDR3 sequence: CASSTNPLLVGFNQPQHF. The CDR3 nucleotides are TGTGCCAGTAGTACAAATCCCCTCTTGGTGGGGTTCAATCAGCCCCAGCATTTT.

The table lists this clone with a few counts. V is TRBV29-1 and J is TRBJ1-1; D is uncertain. CDR1 is SQVTM, CDR2 ANQGSEA, per germline. This CDR3 is built from 13 residues. Trimming pared 3 bases from V and 0 bases from J, leaving 8 bases between. The CDR3 here is CSVDGNMNTEAFF. Written as DNA, the CDR3 is TGCAGCGTTGACGGTAATATGAACACTGAAGCTTTCTTT.

The chain uses TRBV5-5 and TRBJ1-2; the D is unclear. Trimming cost V 2 bases and J 1 base, with 9 bases left between them. The CDR3 is 14 residues long. Germline CDR1 SGHKS, CDR2 YYEKEE (reference sequence). The chain's CDR3 is CASSFAEINYGYTF. In nucleotides, the CDR3 is TGTGCCAGCAGCTTTGCAGAAATTAACTATGGCTACACCTTC.

J is TRBJ2-1 and V is TRBV29-1; TRBD1 matches 9 bases. This CDR3 comprises 13 residues. Unmatched junction bases numbered 9, after V lost 7 bases and J lost 8 bases. The germline CDR1 and CDR2 sequences are SQVTM and ANQGSEA. The CDR3 loop is CSAQARDRDEQFF. CDR3 nucleotides: TGCAGCGCGCAGGCTCGGGACAGGGATGAGCAGTTCTTC.

J is TRBJ2-1 and V is TRBV5-4; maybe TRBD2 (5 bases). The CDR3 is 13 residues long. The V gene lost 2 bases and the J gene lost 9 bases, with 12 bases spanning the gap. Per germline, CDR1 SGHNT and CDR2 YYREEE (reference sequence). CDR3 nucleotides: TGTGCCAGCAGCTTCGTCTCCGGGGTTGAGCAGTTCTTC. Protein sequence: CASSFVSGVEQFF.

The chain carries TRBV5-5 and TRBJ1-5; maybe TRBD1 (6 bases). CDR1 is SGHKS, CDR2 YYEKEE, per germline (reference sequence). The CDR3 sequence is 13 residues long. The ends were cut back, 4 bases at V and 6 bases at J, with 11 bases in the middle. The CDR3 region has the DNA TGTGCCAGCAGCCTACAGGGAGGTCAGCCCCAGCATTTT. Its translation: CASSLQGGQPQHF. Based on the CDR3 plus reference TRBV5-5 and TRBJ1-5, the full variable domain is DAGVTQSPTHLIKTRGQQVTLRCSPISGHKSVSWYQQVLGQGPQFIFQYYEKEERGRGNFPDRFSARQFPNYSSELNVNALLLGDSALYLCASSLQGGQPQHFGDGTRLSIL.

V is TRBV2 and J is TRBJ2-7, with 7 bases that match TRBD1. V lost 7 bases, J lost 6 bases, and 12 bases stayed unmatched. The V gene's germline CDR1 is SNHLY and CDR2 FYNNEI. This CDR3 has 14 residues. CDR3 residues: CASKVLGTATEQYF. The DNA for the CDR3 is TGTGCCAGCAAGGTTCTCGGGACAGCAACCGAGCAGTACTTC.

The rearrangement joins TRBV25-1 to TRBJ2-7; 7 nucleotides agree with TRBD2. The CDR3 is 14 residues long. V lost 5 bases and J lost 6; bases outside the gene matches: 10. CDR1 is MGHDK, CDR2 SYGVNS, per germline. CDR3 in amino acids: CASSKGGPRIEQYF. In nucleotides, the CDR3 is TGTGCCAGCAGTAAGGGAGGGCCGAGGATCGAGCAGTACTTC.

J is TRBJ2-5 and V is TRBV20-1, with D unresolved. Trimming took off 5 bases at V and 5 bases at J, with 6 bases between the two ends. Germline V gene data show CDR1 as DFQATT and CDR2 as SNEGSKA (reference sequence). The CDR3 has 10 residues. The CDR3 DNA reads as TGCAGTGCTTTTGGGGAGACCCAGTACTTC. Translation gives CSAFGETQYF.

The rearrangement links TRBV7-9 to TRBJ2-7, with 9 nucleotides matching TRBD1. CDR3 size: 15 residues. Germline V CDR1 and CDR2: SEHNR, FQNEAQ (reference sequence). V shed 4 bases and J 4 bases; nucleotides not matched to a gene: 8. The CDR3 DNA reads as TGTGCCAGCAGCTCATCTGACAGGGGGGTTTACGAGCAGTACTTC. This translates into CASSSSDRGVYEQYF.